The 10 T cell receptor beta chains in this list originate from one sample, sequenced in a study of blood T cell dynamics during melanoma immunotherapy. Clones were read by immunoSEQ multiplex PCR, and TCRdb kept only the in-frame ones, dropping some. There are roughly 5,400 clones in the sample; around 90% occur only once, and roughly 3.1% lies in the top ten. As for time point: pre-treatment baseline. The sample consisted of blood, taken from a patient treated with checkpoint blockade. These receptors were obtained from a human donor with melanoma.

V gene TRBV2 combines with J gene TRBJ1-5; D is undetermined. This CDR3 is built from 15 residues. Deletions cut 3 bases from V and 2 bases from J, with 11 bases between. Germline assignment: CDR1 SNHLY and CDR2 FYNNEI. CDR3 in amino acids: CASSEGARGNQPQHF. Here the CDR3 DNA reads TGTGCCAGCAGTGAGGGAGCAAGGGGCAATCAGCCCCAGCATTTT.

The chain couples TRBV15 to TRBJ2-7; 10 bases are a match to TRBD2. The CDR3 has 19 amino acids. The germline gives CDR1 LNHNV, CDR2 YYDKDF (reference sequence). Trimming cost V 1 base and J 0 bases; bases outside gene matches: 12. CDR3 sequence: CATSRGALAGIGASYEQYF. CDR3 sequence (DNA): TGTGCCACCAGCAGAGGGGCACTAGCGGGAATTGGGGCCTCCTACGAGCAGTACTTC.

The chain has TRBV7-6 and TRBJ1-5, with D possibly being TRBD1 (5 bases). With 5 bases removed from V and 3 bases from J, the gap between germline ends came to 11 bases. The CDR3 is 14 residues long. Germline CDR1 reads SGHVS; CDR2 reads FNYEAQ. The CDR3 is CASSGAGPNQPQHF. In nucleotides, the CDR3 is TGTGCCAGCAGCGGGGCAGGGCCCAATCAGCCCCAGCATTTT.

The V and J genes are TRBV7-2 and TRBJ2-5, with D tentatively TRBD2 (6 bases). Per the germline V gene, CDR1 is SGHTA and CDR2 is FQGNSA. The CDR3 spans 14 residues. Trimming pared 5 bases from V and 1 base from J, leaving 11 bases between. The CDR3 sequence is CASSIGGFQETQYF. The CDR3 nucleotides are TGTGCCAGCAGCATTGGGGGGTTCCAAGAGACCCAGTACTTC. The full variable domain, its missing parts supplied by reference TRBV7-2 and TRBJ2-5, is GAGVSQSPSNKVTEKGKDVELRCDPISGHTALYWYRQSLGQGLEFLIYFQGNSAPDKSGLPSDRFSAERTGGSVSTLTIQRTQQEDSAVYLCASSIGGFQETQYFGPGTRLLVL.

A word on this clone: Germline and junction disagree at one end, which may indicate a read error. J is TRBJ2-6 and V is TRBV25-1; TRBD2 is a possible D gene (6 bases). Germline V gives CDR1 MGHDK, CDR2 SYGVNS. The CDR3 is 15 residues long. DNA for the CDR3: TGTGCCGGCAGTGACCGGGGGTCTGGGGCCAACGTCCTGACTTTC. It codes for CAGSDRGSGANVLTF. Based on the CDR3 plus reference TRBV25-1 and TRBJ2-6, the full variable domain is EADIYQTPRYLVIGTGKKITLECSQTMGHDKMYWYQQDPGMELHLIHYSYGVNSTEKGDLSSESTVSRIRTEHFPLTLESARPSHTSQYLCAGSDRGSGANVLTFGAGSRLTVL.

The V and J genes are TRBV15 and TRBJ2-5; 7 nucleotides agree with TRBD2. Germline loops: CDR1 LNHNV, CDR2 YYDKDF (reference sequence). J gave up 5 bases and V 1 base, and 1 base lay outside the gene matches. This CDR3 is built from 13 residues. The CDR3 DNA follows: TGTGCCACCAGCAGAGGGACTAGTGAGACCCAGTACTTC. Amino acids: CATSRGTSETQYF.

Comments on this clone: The junction and the germline gene differ at one end; a read error may be behind it. The chain links TRBV28 to TRBJ2-1, with D possibly being TRBD2 (5 bases). Germline CDR1 and CDR2: MDHEN and SYDVKM. This CDR3 is built from 15 residues. The CDR3 loop reads CASSLSGWGENGQFF. CDR3 nucleotides: TGTGCCAGCAGTTTATCGGGATGGGGTGAGAATGGGCAGTTCTTC. Full variable domain (missing parts from reference TRBV28 and TRBJ2-1): DVKVTQSSRYLVKRTGEKVFLECVQDMDHENMFWYRQDPGLGLRLIYFSYDVKMKEKGDIPEGYSVSREKKERFSLILESASTNQTSMYLCASSLSGWGENGQFFGPGTRLTVL.

This chain links TRBV28 with TRBJ2-1; 9 nucleotides align to TRBD2. Germline trimming cut 3 bases from V and 6 bases from J; bases unmatched to any gene: 6. CDR1 MDHEN and CDR2 SYDVKM come from the germline V gene. This CDR3 contains 15 residues. The CDR3 bases are TGTGCCAGCAGTTTGTGGACTAGCGTCTCCAATGAGCAGTTCTTC. Translated, it gives CASSLWTSVSNEQFF.

The chain combines TRBV9 with TRBJ1-5; D unresolved. Deletions cut 0 bases from V and 5 bases from J, with 6 bases between. Germline CDR1 reads SGDLS; CDR2 reads YYNGEE. CDR3 length: 13 amino acids. The CDR3 coding sequence is TGTGCCAGCAGCGTAGATAGAGATCAGCCCCAGCATTTT. It codes for CASSVDRDQPQHF. Supplemented by reference TRBV9 and TRBJ1-5, the full variable domain reads DSGVTQTPKHLITATGQRVTLRCSPRSGDLSVYWYQQSLDQGLQFLIQYYNGEERAKGNILERFSAQQFPDLHSELNLSSLELGDSALYFCASSVDRDQPQHFGDGTRLSIL.

The genes are TRBV28 and TRBJ1-3; no clear D gene. V lost 2 bases and J lost 4, with 12 bases in between. Germline V lookup: CDR1 MDHEN, CDR2 SYDVKM. This CDR3 is 15 amino acids long. The CDR3 reads CASSLGVLRGNTIYF. In DNA form, the CDR3 reads TGTGCCAGCAGTTTAGGGGTTTTACGAGGAAACACCATATATTTT.